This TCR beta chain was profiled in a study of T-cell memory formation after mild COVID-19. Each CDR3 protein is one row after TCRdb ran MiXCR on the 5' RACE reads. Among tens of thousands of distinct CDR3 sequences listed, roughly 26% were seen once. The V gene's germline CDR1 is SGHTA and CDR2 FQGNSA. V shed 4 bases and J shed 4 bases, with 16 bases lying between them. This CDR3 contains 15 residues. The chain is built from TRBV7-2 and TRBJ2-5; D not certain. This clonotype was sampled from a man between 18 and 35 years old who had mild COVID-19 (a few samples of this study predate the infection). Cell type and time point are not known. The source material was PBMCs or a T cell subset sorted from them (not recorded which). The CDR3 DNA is TGTGCCAGCAGCTCTCCCGGGTCCTGGGCAGAGACCCAGTACTTC. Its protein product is CASSSPGSWAETQYF.